One sample yielded the 32 T cell receptor beta chains listed below, sequenced in a study of T-cell memory formation after mild COVID-19. TCRdb re-derived calls from the 5' RACE reads in MiXCR, one entry per CDR3 protein. The data contain about 140,000 distinct CDR3 sequences, more than 13% of them singletons. Sequences were obtained from PBMCs or a T cell subset sorted from them (not recorded which). The receptors here all came from an adult woman who had mild COVID-19 (a few samples of this study predate the infection). Cell type and time point are not known.

This clonotype was seen only a few times. The chain couples TRBV12-3 or TRBV12-4 to TRBJ2-7; a weak D match, TRBD2 (6 bases). This CDR3 is built from 16 residues. The V and J ends lost 6 bases and 6 bases respectively, with 24 bases between them. This chain's CDR3 is CASSLGPPGLYPEQYF. CDR3 sequence (DNA): TGTGCCAGCAGCCTAGGGCCCCCGGGACTCTACCCCGAGCAGTACTTC.

CDR3 sequence reads: CASTSEAYNEQFF. Written as DNA, the CDR3 is TGTGCCAGCACCTCCGAAGCTTACAATGAGCAGTTCTTC. The chain carries TRBV12-3 or TRBV12-4 and TRBJ2-1, with D unclear. The CDR3 loop spans 13 amino acids. The germline V and J ends were trimmed by 7 bases and 4 bases, with 11 bases remaining between them.

This clonotype was detected only a few times. This rearrangement joins TRBV12-5 to TRBJ2-7, with D possibly being TRBD1 (6 bases). V was pared by 2 bases and J by 7 bases, with 9 bases between. The CDR3 is 12 residues long. Germline lookup yields CDR1 LGHNT and CDR2 FRNRAP. Written as DNA, the CDR3 is TGTGCTAGTGGTTTGACAGGGCAAGAGCAGTACTTC. Protein product: CASGLTGQEQYF.

J is TRBJ2-5 and V is TRBV24-1, with a possible D match to TRBD2 (6 bases). Germline-derived CDR1 and CDR2 are KGHDR and SFDVKD. The CDR3 spans 16 residues. The V end was cut by 1 base, the J end by 4 bases, with 15 bases between. This chain's CDR3 is CATSDFRQGLLETQYF. CDR3 DNA: TGTGCCACCAGTGATTTCCGCCAGGGACTCTTAGAGACCCAGTACTTC.

This sequence joins TRBV27 and TRBJ1-5; no definite D call. The CDR3 is made up of 14 amino acids. The V gene lost 7 bases and the J gene lost 1 base, with 11 bases spanning the gap. Germline V lookup: CDR1 MNHEY, CDR2 SMNVEV (reference sequence). CDR3 DNA: TGTGCCAGCAACCCGGTGGGGAGCAATCAGCCCCAGCATTTT. Translation gives CASNPVGSNQPQHF.

The V and J genes are TRBV15 and TRBJ1-5; D is undetermined. The V end lost 3 bases, the J end lost 1 base, and 10 bases lay between the germline ends. Germline V gene sequence: CDR1 LNHNV, CDR2 YYDKDF (reference sequence). The CDR3 consists of 15 residues. The CDR3 protein is CATSSAERSNQPQHF. CDR3 DNA: TGTGCCACCAGCAGTGCGGAACGGAGCAATCAGCCCCAGCATTTT. Combining the CDR3 with reference TRBV15 and TRBJ1-5 gives the whole variable domain DAMVIQNPRYQVTQFGKPVTLSCSQTLNHNVMYWYQQKSSQAPKLLFHYYDKDFNNEADTPDNFQSRRPNTSFCFLDIRSPGLGDTAMYLCATSSAERSNQPQHFGDGTRLSIL.

The chain links TRBV11-2 to TRBJ1-5; no reliable D call. V was trimmed by 5 bases and J by 4 bases, leaving 12 bases between them. CDR3 size: 14 residues. CDR1 SGHAT and CDR2 FQNNGV come from the germline V gene. In DNA, the CDR3 is TGTGCCAGCAGCGAACTTTATCAAAATCAGCCCCAGCATTTT. It codes for CASSELYQNQPQHF.

This clonotype occurred a few times. The chain employs TRBV7-2 and TRBJ2-1; D uncertain. The CDR3 has 12 residues. Germline V lookup: CDR1 SGHTA, CDR2 FQGNSA. V gave up 4 bases and J gave up 12 bases, with 13 bases separating them. This chain's CDR3 is CASSSQDLGQFF. In DNA, the CDR3 is TGTGCCAGCAGCTCCCAGGACCTCGGGCAGTTCTTC. The full variable domain, in which reference TRBV7-2 and TRBJ2-1 provide the parts outside the CDR3, is GAGVSQSPSNKVTEKGKDVELRCDPISGHTALYWYRQSLGQGLEFLIYFQGNSAPDKSGLPSDRFSAERTGGSVSTLTIQRTQQEDSAVYLCASSSQDLGQFFGPGTRLTVL.

The table lists this clonotype with many counts. V and J are TRBV5-5 and TRBJ2-2; D possibly matches TRBD1 or TRBD2 (5 bases each). This CDR3 contains 17 residues. Looked up from germline, CDR1 is SGHKS and CDR2 is YYEKEE (reference sequence). The ends were cut back, 4 bases at V and 3 bases at J, with 19 bases in the middle. CDR3 residues: CASSRQPGREYTGELFF. In DNA, the CDR3 is TGTGCCAGCAGCCGACAACCGGGACGGGAATACACCGGGGAGCTGTTTTTT.

Regarding this clonotype: A much larger clone differs by one base, so this may be a read error. This sequence joins TRBV25-1 and TRBJ2-5; perhaps TRBD2 as D (5 bases). The germline V gene has CDR1 MGHDK and CDR2 SYGVNS. The CDR3 totals 10 residues. This CDR3 reads CARSGYRWYF. The CDR3 DNA reads TGTGCCCGCAGCGGCTATAGGTGGTACTTC.

V usage is TRBV9 and J usage is TRBJ2-1, with 9 bases fitting TRBD1. Germline CDR1 is SGDLS and CDR2 is YYNGEE. CDR3 size: 13 residues. V dropped 4 bases and J dropped 10; count of bases not matched to a gene: 6. The CDR3 here is CASSIRQGVEQFF. CDR3 bases: TGTGCCAGCAGCATACGACAGGGGGTAGAGCAGTTCTTC.

The rearrangement links TRBV13 to TRBJ2-3; no reliable D call. The CDR3 spans 12 residues. CDR1 and CDR2 from the germline V gene are PRHDT and FYEKMQ (reference sequence). V dropped 6 bases and J dropped 3 bases, with 7 bases sitting between them. CDR3 bases: TGTGCCAGCAGAGTTAATACAGATACGCAGTATTTT. It is translated as CASRVNTDTQYF.

The rearrangement links TRBV20-1 to TRBJ1-2, with 7 bases that match TRBD1. The length of the CDR3 is 14 residues. The V and J ends lost 6 bases and 6 bases, in that order; junction bases with no gene match: 13. Germline CDR1 is DFQATT and CDR2 is SNEGSKA (reference sequence). CDR3 nucleotide sequence: TGCAGTGCCGACGAGAATGACAGGGCGGATGGCTACACCTTC. Translating gives CSADENDRADGYTF.

The V gene is TRBV6-6, the J gene TRBJ2-3; 8 bases line up with TRBD2. After removal of 2 bases from V and 2 bases from J, the junction contained 18 bases not matched to a gene. Germline assignment: CDR1 MNHNY and CDR2 SVGAGI (reference sequence). This CDR3 contains 20 residues. The DNA for the CDR3 is TGTGCCAGCAGTTACCCCGCTTGGAACGGGGGGGCATATGACACAGATACGCAGTATTTT. It yields the protein CASSYPAWNGGAYDTDTQYF.

The V call is TRBV6-5, the J call TRBJ1-1; TRBD1 might be the D (5 bases). CDR1 and CDR2 (germline): MNHEY, SVGAGI. The germline V and J ends were trimmed by 2 bases and 7 bases, with 14 bases remaining between them. The CDR3 sequence is 14 residues long. CDR3: CASSYRQGRGEAFF. In DNA, the CDR3 is TGTGCCAGCAGTTACCGGCAGGGTAGAGGTGAAGCTTTCTTT.

This clonotype showed up many times. This CDR3 reads CASSLGEHHEQYF. The CDR3, as DNA: TGTGCCAGCAGCTTAGGGGAACACCACGAGCAGTACTTC. The chain carries TRBV7-8 and TRBJ2-7, with no clear D. The V end lost 1 base, the J end lost 5 bases, and 9 bases lay between the germline ends. This CDR3 has 13 amino acids. Germline V CDR1 and CDR2: SGHVS, FQNEAQ.

This clonotype appeared a few times. The chain uses TRBV5-1 and TRBJ2-7; D ambiguous. The CDR3 has 12 amino acids. The V end was cut by 2 bases, the J end by 5 bases, with 8 bases between. The germline V gene has CDR1 SGHRS and CDR2 YFSETQ. CDR3 residues: CASSFQVNEQYF. In nucleotides, the CDR3 is TGCGCCAGCAGCTTCCAGGTCAACGAGCAGTACTTC.

This clonotype came up a few times. This rearrangement joins TRBV9 to TRBJ2-7; D remains ambiguous. Trimming took 3 bases from V and 0 from J, leaving 16 bases between them. The CDR3 runs to 16 residues. Germline assignment: CDR1 SGDLS and CDR2 YYNGEE. The CDR3 sequence is CASSGPFNTSSYEQYF. The CDR3 region has the DNA TGTGCCAGCAGCGGCCCCTTTAATACGAGCTCCTACGAGCAGTACTTC.

The table lists this clonotype with many counts. The CDR3 region has the DNA TGCGCCAGCAGCCTAGGGAGTGGGGGCATCACAGATACGCAGTATTTT. It yields the protein CASSLGSGGITDTQYF. J is TRBJ2-3 and V is TRBV4-3; D may be TRBD1 (6 bases). The CDR3 length is 16 residues. Trimming took off 4 bases at V and 2 bases at J, with 16 bases between the two ends. Germline CDR1 is LGHNA and CDR2 is YSLEER.

This chain uses TRBV11-2 with TRBJ2-3; TRBD1 aligns across 8 bases. The CDR3 runs to 16 residues. Trimming cost V 3 bases and J 2 bases; bases outside gene matches: 7. The germline V gene has CDR1 SGHAT and CDR2 FQNNGV. The CDR3 sequence is CASSFRGRGVTDTQYF. The CDR3 nucleotides are TGTGCCAGCAGCTTCAGGGGGCGCGGGGTCACAGATACGCAGTATTTT.

This clonotype is classed as medium-sized. The genes are TRBV7-9 and TRBJ1-1; 7 nucleotides agree with TRBD1. CDR3 length: 14 amino acids. V dropped 4 bases and J dropped 12; count of bases not matched to a gene: 14. Germline CDR1 SEHNR, CDR2 FQNEAQ (reference sequence). The CDR3 bases are TGTGCCAGCAGCTCCCCGGACAGGACCGCCGGAACTTTCTTT. Amino acids: CASSSPDRTAGTFF.

The table lists this clonotype with many counts. The V gene is TRBV4-1, the J gene TRBJ2-5, with 9 bases fitting TRBD2. V trimming: 0 bases; J trimming: 7 bases; junction bases outside the gene matches: 9. CDR1 MGHRA and CDR2 YSYEKL come from the germline V gene. This CDR3 has 16 amino acids. The chain's CDR3 is CASSQDSAGGLGTQYF. CDR3 DNA: TGCGCCAGCAGCCAAGATAGCGCGGGGGGGCTAGGGACCCAGTACTTC.

The V gene is TRBV27, the J gene TRBJ2-1; 9 nucleotides match TRBD2. V gave up 4 bases and J gave up 6 bases; unmatched junction bases: 7. Looked up from germline, CDR1 is MNHEY and CDR2 is SMNVEV (reference sequence). This CDR3 contains 15 residues. Here the CDR3 reads CASSSGTSPFNEQFF. The CDR3 DNA reads as TGTGCCAGCAGTTCAGGGACTAGCCCATTCAATGAGCAGTTCTTC.

The rearrangement joins TRBV5-4 to TRBJ2-7, with 10 bases matching TRBD2. Germline assignment: CDR1 SGHNT and CDR2 YYREEE (reference sequence). The CDR3 has 15 residues. Losses at the gene ends were 2 bases for V and 7 bases for J; bases not matched to a gene: 9. CDR3 DNA sequence: TGTGCCAGCAGCTTACCTAGCGGGAGTCGCGCGGAGCAGTACTTC. As protein: CASSLPSGSRAEQYF.

The sample holds a few counts of this clonotype. The chain employs TRBV7-6 and TRBJ2-3; D call uncertain. The CDR3 spans 14 residues. The V gene lost 1 base and the J gene lost 6 bases, with 11 bases spanning the gap. Germline-derived CDR1 and CDR2 are SGHVS and FNYEAQ. The CDR3 bases are TGTGCCAGCAGCTTAGGTAGCCTGGCGGATACGCAGTATTTT. Its translation is CASSLGSLADTQYF.

This clonotype occurred a few times. The rearrangement links TRBV29-1 to TRBJ2-5; D call uncertain. The V gene's germline CDR1 is SQVTM and CDR2 ANQGSEA. CDR3 size: 15 residues. Trimming removed 6 bases from V and 0 bases from J, with 17 bases in between. The CDR3 DNA sequence: TGCAGCGTCTCTCGACCTACTCTGTACCAAGAGACCCAGTACTTC. Translating gives CSVSRPTLYQETQYF.

This clonotype was observed a few times. The chain carries TRBV5-6 and TRBJ2-1; D uncertain. CDR1 and CDR2 (germline): SGHDT, YYEEEE. Between the trimmed V and J ends, which lost 2 bases and 8 bases, there was a span of 11 bases. The CDR3 runs 13 residues. CDR3 in DNA: TGTGCCAGCAGCTTATCCGGTTGGTATGAGCAGTTCTTC. Its translation: CASSLSGWYEQFF.

This clonotype was seen at least ten times. The rearrangement links TRBV7-8 to TRBJ2-1; weak D call: TRBD2 (6 bases). CDR3 length: 14 amino acids. V lost 0 bases, J lost 7 bases, and 10 bases lay in between. Germline CDR1 and CDR2: SGHVS and FQNEAQ. The chain's CDR3 is CASSLAGGRNEQFF. The CDR3 DNA reads as TGTGCCAGCAGCTTAGCGGGGGGACGGAATGAGCAGTTCTTC. The full variable domain, in which reference TRBV7-8 and TRBJ2-1 provide the parts outside the CDR3, is GAGVSQSPRYKVAKRGQDVALRCDPISGHVSLFWYQQALGQGPEFLTYFQNEAQLDKSGLPSDRFFAERPEGSVSTLKIQRTQQEDSAVYLCASSLAGGRNEQFFGPGTRLTVL.

This clonotype was detected a few times. This chain connects TRBV20-1 to TRBJ1-2, with D uncertain. Trimming removed 3 bases at V and 0 bases at J, with 11 bases between. Germline V gene lookup returns CDR1 DFQATT and CDR2 SNEGSKA (reference sequence). This CDR3 is 14 amino acids long. The CDR3 spells CSASRPLTNYGYTF. CDR3 in DNA: TGCAGTGCTAGTAGGCCATTAACTAACTATGGCTACACCTTC.

CDR3 in DNA: TGTGCCAGCAGCCCTCGCGGGACAGGGGTGAACTACGAGCAGTACTTC. It is translated as CASSPRGTGVNYEQYF. The J gene is TRBJ2-7, the V gene TRBV4-2, with TRBD1 matching over 10 bases. J lost 3 bases, V lost 4 bases, and 9 bases had no gene match. There are 16 residues in the CDR3. Germline V CDR1 and CDR2: LGHNA, YNFKEQ.

This clonotype has only a few counts. V is TRBV5-1 and J is TRBJ2-7; possible D gene TRBD1, 6 bases. CDR3 length equals 16 residues. CDR1 is SGHRS and CDR2 is YFSETQ in the germline V gene. Trimming took 0 bases from V and 3 from J, leaving 16 bases between them. The CDR3 loop reads CASSLVPGTINYEQYF. CDR3 coding DNA: TGCGCCAGCAGCTTGGTCCCCGGGACAATAAACTACGAGCAGTACTTC.

The rearrangement uses TRBV4-3 and TRBJ2-2, with D possibly matching TRBD2 (5 bases). This CDR3 region has 12 residues. Looked up from germline, CDR1 is LGHNA and CDR2 is YSLEER. V lost 4 bases to trimming and J lost 7 bases, with 7 bases between them. The CDR3 spells CASSPRDGELFF. CDR3 coding DNA: TGCGCCAGCAGCCCCCGGGACGGGGAGCTGTTTTTT.